Listed below are T cell receptor beta chains from one sample, sequenced in a study of blood T cells in healthy people across ages. TCRdb itself ran the 5' RACE reads through MiXCR, one entry per CDR3 protein. This table holds around 690,000 distinct CDR3 sequences, 58% found once. Sequenced input: blood. These TCRs come from a man aged 55 to 70 in good health. Both conserved end residues are part of each CDR3. A D gene is named only where the DNA matches it firmly. Where a row states a size, it is once, few, many or the class of an expanded clone; other rows omit it.

many,TRBV3-1,.,TRBJ2-4,TGTGCCAGCAGCCAAGAAATAGGCCTCGGCGGAGCCAAAAACATTCAGTACTTC,CASSQEIGLGGAKNIQYF
few,TRBV6-1,.,TRBJ1-1,TGTGCCAGCGGTCGCTTGGAGGCCCGCACTGAAGCTTTCTTT,CASGRLEARTEAFF
.,TRBV5-1,.,TRBJ1-4,TGCGCCAGCAGCCCGGACAGTCAAACTCCAACTAATGAAAAACTGTTTTTT,CASSPDSQTPTNEKLFF
few,TRBV10-3,.,TRBJ1-5,TGTGCCATCAGTGAGTCTGGGGGCAATCAGCCCCAGCATTTT,CAISESGGNQPQHF
.,TRBV28,.,TRBJ1-6,TGTGCCAGCAGTGTCCAGGCGGGGGGCTCCTATAATTCACCCCTCCACTTT,CASSVQAGGSYNSPLHF
.,TRBV2,TRBD2,TRBJ2-3,TGTGCCAGCACCCTGCTAGCGGGGGCTAGCACAGATACGCAGTATTTT,CASTLLAGASTDTQYF
.,TRBV6-5,.,TRBJ2-4,TGTGCCAGCAGTTCCCCTAGTAACATTCAGTACTTC,CASSSPSNIQYF
few,TRBV29-1,.,TRBJ1-1,TGCAGCGTTGGGGCCACAATGAACACTGAAGCTTTCTTT,CSVGATMNTEAFF
few,TRBV29-1,.,TRBJ2-1,TGCAGCGTTGTGCCAGGTTACAATGAGCAGTTCTTC,CSVVPGYNEQFF
.,TRBV7-2,.,TRBJ2-1,TGTGCCAGCAGCGCGGGTTGGGGTAGTGAGCAGTTCTTC,CASSAGWGSEQFF
.,TRBV20-1,.,TRBJ1-5,TGCAGTGCCCCAGGCCCCAATCAGCCCCAGCATTTT,CSAPGPNQPQHF
.,TRBV4-1,.,TRBJ1-2,TGCGCCAGCAGCGGGATATTTAGGGCCGACTATGGCTACACCTTC,CASSGIFRADYGYTF